This TCR beta chain was sequenced during a study of blood T cell repertoires in COVID-19. Trimming shortened V by 4 bases and J by 0 bases, and 13 bases separated the two germline ends. CDR1 is MNHEY and CDR2 is SVGAGI in the germline V gene. The CDR3 covers 16 residues. The data were produced by immunoSEQ multiplex PCR, yet TCRdb's version contains in-frame clones alone and is incomplete. Of 250,000 to 350,000 clones detected, approximately 85% appear once; the ten largest clones hold approximately 4.2%. The sequenced sample consisted of PBMCs or T cells enriched from blood (not recorded which). The V and J genes are TRBV6-5 and TRBJ2-1, with D hard to call. The sequence was obtained from a woman aged 30 to 39 who had recovered from COVID-19. The CDR3 DNA reads TGTGCCAGCAGTTCCCCAACCCCGAGCTCCTACAATGAGCAGTTCTTC. This sequence encodes CASSSPTPSSYNEQFF.